A selection of T cell receptor beta chains follows, all from one sample in a study of blood T cell repertoires in COVID-19. Measured with immunoSEQ multiplex PCR; TCRdb has only the in-frame clones, and not every one. The sample has fewer than 55,000 clones, about 76% seen once. Sequencing was performed on peripheral blood. Source of these receptors: a woman at least 80 years old with COVID-19, enrolled during active disease. CDR3s include the opening cysteine and the closing phenylalanine or tryptophan. D genes are given only for firm matches. Clone size is stated in some rows and not others, as once, few, many or a class when expanded.

V gene	clone size	D gene	J gene	CDR3 protein	CDR3 DNA
TRBV15	once	TRBD1	TRBJ1-1	CATSRVAGTGGRTEAFF	TGTGCCACCAGCAGAGTTGCCGGGACAGGGGGGCGGACTGAAGCTTTCTTT
TRBV28	.	.	TRBJ2-7	CASSPSSYEQYF	TGTGCCAGCAGCCCCTCGTCCTACGAGCAGTACTTC
TRBV10-2	.	.	TRBJ2-1	CASKSISGALNEQFF	TGCGCCAGCAAGTCTATCTCGGGAGCGCTTAATGAGCAGTTCTTC
TRBV18	.	.	TRBJ2-7	CASSPLGGGNYEQYF	TGTGCCAGCTCACCACTGGGAGGGGGGAACTACGAGCAGTACTTC
TRBV5-5	.	TRBD1	TRBJ2-7	CASTWDRPPLEWGEQYF	TGTGCCAGCACCTGGGACAGGCCCCCTCTTGAGTGGGGCGAGCAGTACTTC
TRBV7-2	.	.	TRBJ2-1	CASLLGLAIYNEQFF	TGTGCCAGCCTCCTGGGGCTAGCGATATACAATGAGCAGTTCTTC
TRBV29-1	.	.	TRBJ2-7	CSVEDKNYEQYF	TGCAGCGTTGAGGACAAAAACTACGAGCAGTACTTC
TRBV11-2	.	TRBD1	TRBJ2-2	CASSLTGGWTGELFF	TGTGCCAGCAGCTTAACAGGGGGTTGGACCGGGGAGCTGTTTTTT
TRBV6-5	.	.	TRBJ1-4	CASSYGQELTNEKLFF	TGTGCCAGCAGTTACGGGCAAGAATTGACTAATGAAAAACTGTTTTTT
TRBV4-2	once	.	TRBJ2-3	CASSQLASKQYF	TGTGCCAGCAGCCAGCTAGCGAGCAAGCAGTATTTT